These T cell receptor beta chains were read from a single sample in a study of T cell repertoires in cytomegalovirus infection. TCRdb re-analysed the reads in MiXCR, keeping a single row per CDR3 protein. The repertoire consists of approximately 490,000 distinct CDR3 sequences, with roughly 12% occurring once and the leading ten covering 10%. Source material: PBMCs. These TCRs come from a human donor in good health (CMV status not recorded). Some clones in this sample may be carry-over from other donors' samples. The conserved cysteine and the conserved F or W are not part of the CDR3 here. Each record gives: J gene, V gene, clone size, CDR3 protein. Only some rows state a clone size, as once, few, many or a class for expanded clones.

J: TRBJ2-7; V: TRBV7-2; size: many; CDR3: ASSLSGAVAYEQY
J: TRBJ1-1; V: TRBV5-1; size: many; CDR3: ASSLALGSHTEAF
J: TRBJ2-3; V: TRBV11-2; size: many; CDR3: ASSLGLFTDTQY
J: TRBJ1-1; V: TRBV7-8; size: many; CDR3: ASSLVGNTEAF
J: TRBJ2-2; V: TRBV2; size: -; CDR3: ASSVWGELF
J: TRBJ1-1; V: TRBV20-1; size: -; CDR3: SASRAGSWATEAF
J: TRBJ2-5; V: TRBV5-1; size: many; CDR3: ASSLASQETQY
J: TRBJ2-3; V: TRBV2; size: -; CDR3: ASTLVSDTQY
J: TRBJ2-1; V: TRBV23-1; size: few; CDR3: ASVQRTGQGNEQF
J: TRBJ1-2; V: TRBV20-1; size: few; CDR3: SARGTGENYGYT
J: TRBJ1-5; V: TRBV4-2; size: -; CDR3: ASSGGGGLGQPQH